Each of the 20 T cell receptor beta chains below was sequenced from the same sample in a study of blood T cells in healthy people across ages. The authors ran a second PCR of about 6 to 12 cycles using a sample-barcoded 5' primer and a J-beta primer mix. TCRdb re-called the 5' RACE reads with MiXCR, one entry per CDR3 protein. The table records more than 650,000 distinct CDR3 sequences, approximately 22% of them present only once. Sequenced input: blood. Receptors originate from a man between 65 and 79 years old in good health.

J is TRBJ1-5 and V is TRBV7-8; weak D call: TRBD1 (5 bases). V dropped 5 bases and J dropped 7 bases, with 18 bases sitting between them. Looked up from germline, CDR1 is SGHVS and CDR2 is FQNEAQ. This CDR3 comprises 15 residues. The CDR3 DNA reads TGTGCCAGCAGCATCTACCAGGGCCCCGGACAGCCCCAGCATTTT. It codes for CASSIYQGPGQPQHF.

The V call is TRBV6-2 or TRBV6-3, the J call TRBJ2-1; TRBD2 agrees at 11 bases. CDR3 length: 17 residues. The germline gives CDR1 MNHEY, CDR2 SVGEGT. The trim removed 4 bases at V and 6 bases at J, leaving 11 bases unmatched. In DNA, the CDR3 is TGTGCCAGCAGTTTCCCCTTCGGGACTAGCGGACCCAATGAGCAGTTCTTC. This codes for CASSFPFGTSGPNEQFF.

This chain connects TRBV12-3 or TRBV12-4 to TRBJ2-1; perhaps TRBD1 as D (5 bases). The CDR3 runs to 13 residues. V was clipped by 6 bases and J by 4 bases, with 10 bases between them. CDR3 bases: TGTGCCAGCAGACCCCGGACATACAATGAGCAGTTCTTC. Protein: CASRPRTYNEQFF.

In its sample, this clonotype was seen many times. J is TRBJ2-3 and V is TRBV12-3 or TRBV12-4; 9 nucleotides align to TRBD1. V lost 4 bases, J lost 4 bases, and 6 bases stayed unmatched. This CDR3 is 15 amino acids long. CDR3 region: CASSWGQGPADTQYF. The CDR3 DNA reads as TGTGCCAGCAGTTGGGGACAGGGCCCCGCAGATACGCAGTATTTT.

The chain employs TRBV10-3 and TRBJ2-1, with D maybe TRBD2 (6 bases). V was trimmed by 2 bases and J by 1 base, leaving 15 bases between them. This CDR3 is built from 17 residues. Germline V CDR1 and CDR2: ENHRY, SYGVKD. The CDR3 DNA follows: TGTGCCATCAGTGAGGTCGGGGCGGAGGGATCCTACAATGAGCAGTTCTTC. Protein product: CAISEVGAEGSYNEQFF.

This clonotype was recorded many times. The chain links TRBV7-9 to TRBJ2-1; 12 positions match TRBD2. This CDR3 spans 15 amino acids. CDR1 is SEHNR and CDR2 is FQNEAQ in the germline V gene (reference sequence). V lost 5 bases and J lost 7; bases outside the gene matches: 6. The DNA of the CDR3 is TGTGCCAGCAGCCACCTAGCGGGAGGGCCGAATGAGCAGTTCTTC. It specifies CASSHLAGGPNEQFF.

This clonotype has just a few counts. The chain has TRBV28 and TRBJ2-7; 7 bases fit TRBD1. Germline V CDR1 and CDR2: MDHEN, SYDVKM. This CDR3 is built from 14 residues. J gave up 4 bases and V 7 bases, and 10 bases lay outside the gene matches. CDR3 nucleotide sequence: TGTGCCAGCATCAACAGGGGCGACTCGTACGAGCAGTACTTC. It is translated as CASINRGDSYEQYF.

This clonotype was observed many times. This chain joins TRBV15 and TRBJ2-3, with TRBD2 identical over 15 bases. The V gene end was trimmed by 5 bases and the J gene end by 3 bases; junction bases not matched to a gene: 12. The CDR3 spans 19 residues. The germline CDR1 and CDR2 sequences are LNHNV and YYDKDF (reference sequence). CDR3 protein: CATSRAGTSGRRMTDTQYF. The DNA of the CDR3 is TGTGCCACCAGCCGAGCCGGGACTAGCGGGAGGAGGATGACAGATACGCAGTATTTT.

The rearrangement joins TRBV4-1 to TRBJ1-2; D unclear. This CDR3 region has 16 residues. V was cut by 0 bases and J by 0 bases, with 11 bases left in between. Germline V gene sequence: CDR1 MGHRA, CDR2 YSYEKL. CDR3 in DNA: TGCGCCAGCAGCCAAGAGGGCACAGCCCCTAACTATGGCTACACCTTC. This codes for CASSQEGTAPNYGYTF.

A few counts support this clonotype. The chain is built from TRBV18 and TRBJ2-5; D unclear. Germline V gives CDR1 KGHSH, CDR2 LQKENI. Trimming stripped 0 bases from V and 5 bases from J, with 13 bases between. The CDR3 has 15 amino acids. The CDR3 reads CASSPPVVYAETQYF. The CDR3 DNA reads TGTGCCAGCTCACCACCGGTGGTTTACGCGGAGACCCAGTACTTC.

With respect to this clonotype: Sequence at one end of the junction differs from germline and may be a read error. The chain carries TRBV7-2 and TRBJ2-3; 10 bases fit TRBD2. This CDR3 contains 15 residues. Looked up from germline, CDR1 is SGHTA and CDR2 is FQGNSA. The CDR3 nucleotides are TGTGCCGGCAGGAAAACTAGCGGGGTGGCAGATACGCAGTATTTT. Translating gives CAGRKTSGVADTQYF.

This clonotype was detected only a few times. The chain carries TRBV5-1 and TRBJ2-5; D unresolved. The CDR3 extends over 15 amino acids. Per the germline V gene, CDR1 is SGHRS and CDR2 is YFSETQ. The V end lost 4 bases, the J end lost 0 bases, and 13 bases lay between the germline ends. Here the CDR3 DNA reads TGCGCCAGCAGCCTACAACTAAGGAACCAAGAGACCCAGTACTTC. This encodes CASSLQLRNQETQYF.

The chain links TRBV20-1 to TRBJ1-5, with D perhaps matching TRBD1 (6 bases). Germline CDR1 DFQATT, CDR2 SNEGSKA (reference sequence). The CDR3 length is 16 residues. V was clipped by 5 bases and J by 1 base, with 18 bases between them. The CDR3 loop is CSAGVGHRGSNQPQHF. The CDR3 region has the DNA TGCAGTGCTGGGGTGGGACACCGTGGGAGCAATCAGCCCCAGCATTTT.

This clonotype was seen many times. This CDR3 reads CASSGLAGDTGELFF. The CDR3, as DNA: TGTGCCAGCAGCGGACTAGCGGGTGACACCGGGGAGCTGTTTTTT. The chain couples TRBV28 to TRBJ2-2; 11 nucleotides agree with TRBD2. Germline V gene lookup returns CDR1 MDHEN and CDR2 SYDVKM. Germline trimming cut 6 bases from V and 3 bases from J; bases unmatched to any gene: 3. This CDR3 contains 15 residues.

The chain has TRBV25-1 and TRBJ2-7; D is possibly TRBD1 (5 bases). Germline V gene data show CDR1 as MGHDK and CDR2 as SYGVNS. Trimming removed 3 bases from V and 1 base from J, with 19 bases in between. The CDR3 is made up of 17 amino acids. The CDR3 here is CASSDSSRWGLSYEQYF. CDR3 bases: TGTGCCAGCAGTGACTCCTCTAGGTGGGGCCTGTCCTACGAGCAGTACTTC.

This chain connects TRBV5-1 to TRBJ1-2; 8 positions match TRBD1. The V gene end was trimmed by 4 bases and the J gene end by 6 bases; junction bases not matched to a gene: 8. The CDR3 sequence is 14 residues long. Germline V gene lookup returns CDR1 SGHRS and CDR2 YFSETQ. The CDR3 here is CASSPRGQGDGYTF. The CDR3 DNA follows: TGCGCCAGCAGCCCGAGAGGACAGGGAGATGGCTACACCTTC.

The CDR3, as DNA: TGTGCCAGCACCGACAAGGGCTACACAGATACGCAGTATTTT. It codes for CASTDKGYTDTQYF. V and J are TRBV12-3 or TRBV12-4 and TRBJ2-3, with D uncertain. Trimming shortened V by 7 bases and J by 2 bases, and 13 bases separated the two germline ends. The CDR3 covers 14 residues.

The chain employs TRBV6-5 and TRBJ1-3; D gene uncertain. Germline V gene lookup returns CDR1 MNHEY and CDR2 SVGAGI. The CDR3 length is 14 residues. The germline V and J ends were trimmed by 7 bases and 0 bases, with 10 bases remaining between them. The CDR3 DNA follows: TGTGCCAGCAAGGACGGATTCTCTGGAAACACCATATATTTT. Translation gives CASKDGFSGNTIYF.

This clonotype was counted only a few times. The chain joins TRBV7-8 to TRBJ2-4; D might be TRBD2 (6 bases). Germline lookup yields CDR1 SGHVS and CDR2 FQNEAQ. The CDR3 loop spans 13 amino acids. V lost 1 base to trimming and J lost 10 bases, with 11 bases between them. CDR3 sequence: CASSLVGGRIQYF. The CDR3 DNA sequence: TGTGCCAGCAGCTTAGTTGGAGGGAGGATTCAGTACTTC.

This clonotype came up many times. The chain joins TRBV12-3 or TRBV12-4 to TRBJ1-4, with a tentative D call TRBD1 (5 bases). There are 13 residues in the CDR3. Trimming pared 3 bases from V and 5 bases from J, leaving 7 bases between. CDR3 bases: TGTGCCAGCAGTTTCGGACACAATGAAAAACTGTTTTTT. Translation gives CASSFGHNEKLFF.